Included here is one TCR beta chain sequence, with context. Its cognate antigen is unknown. Germline V gives CDR1 SGHRS, CDR2 YFSETQ. The CDR3 sequence is 14 residues long. The data are from a study of T cell clusters in autoimmune cytopenias. Study-level findings and limits: TRB repertoire shifts in secondary cytopenia and chronic lymphocytic leukemia mostly reflected lymphoma, not autoimmunity. Primary autoimmune cytopenia patients appeared to lack physiological T cell clusters present in healthy donors. The cluster-lack signature was not seen for secondary cytopenia versus chronic lymphocytic leukemia.

TRB was amplified by touch-down multiplex PCR, primer pools A and B combined. Each CDR3 protein gets one entry in TCRdb, which reprocessed the multiplex PCR reads and gives no DNA. The listing records thousands of distinct CDR3 sequences. TRB amplification used approximately 250 ng of peripheral blood genomic DNA. Sequenced input: peripheral blood. The source is a human donor with an autoimmune cytopenia or autoimmune hepatitis (not recorded which). The V call is TRBV5-1, the J call TRBJ2-3; no DNA is available, so the TRBD1 call from TCRdb remains unchecked. CDR3: CASKRGGGGDTQYF.